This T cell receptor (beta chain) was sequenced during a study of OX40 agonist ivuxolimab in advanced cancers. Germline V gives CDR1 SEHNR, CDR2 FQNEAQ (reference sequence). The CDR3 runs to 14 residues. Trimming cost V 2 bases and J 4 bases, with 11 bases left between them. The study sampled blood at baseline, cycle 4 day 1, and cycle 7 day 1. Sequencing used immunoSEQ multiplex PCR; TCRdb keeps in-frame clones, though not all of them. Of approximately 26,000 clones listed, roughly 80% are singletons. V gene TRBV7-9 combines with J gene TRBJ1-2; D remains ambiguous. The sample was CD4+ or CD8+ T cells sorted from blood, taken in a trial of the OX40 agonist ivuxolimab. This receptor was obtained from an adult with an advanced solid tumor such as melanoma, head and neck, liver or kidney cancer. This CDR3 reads CASSLPRESYGYTF. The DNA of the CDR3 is TGTGCCAGCAGCTTACCACGGGAAAGCTATGGCTACACCTTC.